This passage covers 7 T cell receptor beta chains from one sample sequenced in a study of glioma-infiltrating T cells after dendritic cell vaccination. The data were produced by immunoSEQ multiplex PCR, yet TCRdb's version contains in-frame clones alone and is incomplete. The sample includes some 70,000 clones, around 81% of them seen just once. The sample was blood, taken before dendritic cell vaccination. These receptors all come from a human donor with glioblastoma.

The chain employs TRBV2 and TRBJ2-2, with D perhaps matching TRBD2 (5 bases). The CDR3 has 13 residues. Germline V gene lookup returns CDR1 SNHLY and CDR2 FYNNEI. Trimming shortened V by 7 bases and J by 7 bases, and 13 bases separated the two germline ends. CDR3 sequence (DNA): TGTGCCAGCATAAGAGAGGGTGACGGGGAGCTGTTTTTT. Protein: CASIREGDGELFF.

This chain joins TRBV19 and TRBJ1-5; D possibly corresponds to TRBD1 (6 bases). The V end lost 6 bases, the J end lost 0 bases, and 12 bases lay between the germline ends. CDR3 length: 15 amino acids. Germline CDR1 LNHDA, CDR2 SQIVND (reference sequence). The chain's CDR3 is CASRKRQDSNQPQHF. The CDR3 DNA is TGTGCCAGTAGGAAACGACAGGATAGCAATCAGCCCCAGCATTTT.

This clone was observed a few times. The CDR3 here is CASMAGRDSPLHF. The CDR3 coding sequence is TGTGCCAGCATGGCAGGGCGTGATTCACCCCTCCACTTT. V is TRBV2 and J is TRBJ1-6; weak D call: TRBD1 (5 bases). V dropped 7 bases and J dropped 8 bases, with 12 bases sitting between them. CDR1 and CDR2 (germline): SNHLY, FYNNEI. The CDR3 sequence is 13 residues long.

This chain connects TRBV7-6 to TRBJ2-2; 9 bases are a match to TRBD1. J gave up 2 bases and V 5 bases, and 24 bases lay outside the gene matches. CDR1 is SGHVS and CDR2 is FNYEAQ in the germline V gene. CDR3 length equals 22 residues. The CDR3 nucleotides read TGTGCCAGCAGCCCACCCAGGACAGGGGAGGATATCGTTGGAATTAACACCGGGGAGCTGTTTTTT. Protein product: CASSPPRTGEDIVGINTGELFF.

V and J are TRBV5-6 and TRBJ1-2; 11 bases map to TRBD1. V lost 4 bases to trimming and J lost 7 bases; unmatched junction nucleotides: 9. Germline V gene lookup returns CDR1 SGHDT and CDR2 YYEEEE. This CDR3 spans 15 amino acids. The CDR3 DNA reads TGTGCCAGCAGCGCCTCTGGGACAGGGGGTGCTGGCTACACCTTC. Its protein product is CASSASGTGGAGYTF.

The J gene is TRBJ1-4, the V gene TRBV5-1; tentative D call: TRBD1 (6 bases). The CDR3 runs 14 residues. Per the germline V gene, CDR1 is SGHRS and CDR2 is YFSETQ. V shed 4 bases and J shed 9 bases, with 16 bases lying between them. The chain's CDR3 is CASSEQGDGQKLFF. The CDR3 DNA reads TGCGCCAGCAGCGAACAGGGTGACGGCCAAAAACTGTTTTTT.

This clone was seen only a few times. V is TRBV4-1 and J is TRBJ1-2; unclear D gene. V lost 1 base and J lost 4, with 13 bases in between. Germline CDR1 MGHRA, CDR2 YSYEKL. This CDR3 has 15 residues. The CDR3 DNA sequence: TGCGCCAGCAGCCAAGCCGGGGTTGGAGTCTATGGCTACACCTTC. It encodes CASSQAGVGVYGYTF.